The subject of this entry is one T cell receptor (beta chain). The CDR3 runs 13 residues. V was cut by 8 bases and J by 6 bases, with 19 bases left in between. CDR1 and CDR2 (germline): SQVTM, ANQGSEA. Sequenced by immunoSEQ multiplex PCR; TCRdb stores in-frame clones only, minus some. The table has over 25,000 clones, more than 70% seen once. The data originate from a study of blood T cell repertoires in COVID-19. Sequenced sample: peripheral blood. This chain links TRBV29-1 with TRBJ1-1, with D hard to call. The TCR sequence derives from an elderly man with active COVID-19. CDR3 in DNA: TGCAGCCCCCCCCGCAGCAGGAAGGCTGAAGCTTTCTTT. As protein: CSPPRSRKAEAFF.